This TCR beta chain was profiled in a study of CD8 T cells in ankylosing spondylitis. Findings of the study overall: According to the report, clones linked to the disease were significantly enriched in matched synovial fluid samples taken from ankylosing spondylitis patients. Earlier authors reported some of these motif variants in reactive arthritis synovial fluid and blood. The study identified a TCR beta motif of roughly eight highly homologous variants that appeared characteristic of ankylosing spondylitis blood.

TCRdb redid the calling of the 5' RACE reads with MiXCR, one entry per CDR3 protein. The data show fewer than 150,000 distinct CDR3 sequences, approximately 7.4% seen once. The table lists this clonotype with many counts. Antigen unknown. The V and J ends lost 3 bases and 1 base respectively, with 11 bases between them. CDR3 size: 15 residues. The J gene is TRBJ2-3, the V gene TRBV12-3 or TRBV12-4; a possible D gene is TRBD1 (6 bases). The source is a female donor with ankylosing spondylitis or in good health (not recorded which). Sequencing was carried out using blood, either unsorted or a sorted T cell fraction (not recorded which). CDR3 amino acids: CASSLMGARTDTQYF. CDR3 nucleotides: TGTGCCAGCAGTTTGATGGGGGCCCGCACAGATACGCAGTATTTT.